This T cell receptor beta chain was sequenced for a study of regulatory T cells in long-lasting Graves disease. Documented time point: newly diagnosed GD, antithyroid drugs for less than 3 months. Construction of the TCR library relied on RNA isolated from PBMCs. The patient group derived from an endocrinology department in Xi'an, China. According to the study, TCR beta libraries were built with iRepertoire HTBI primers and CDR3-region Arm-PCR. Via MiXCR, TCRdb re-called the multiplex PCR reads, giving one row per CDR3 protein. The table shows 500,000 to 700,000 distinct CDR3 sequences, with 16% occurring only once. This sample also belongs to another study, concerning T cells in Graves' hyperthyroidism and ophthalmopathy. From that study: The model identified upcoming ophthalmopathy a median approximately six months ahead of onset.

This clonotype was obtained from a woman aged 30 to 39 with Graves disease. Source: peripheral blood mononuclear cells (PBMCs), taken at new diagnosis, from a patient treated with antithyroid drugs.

The CDR3 DNA reads TGTGCCAGCAGCCGAATGGGACTTCCCACCGGGGAGCTGTTTTTT. Amino acid sequence: CASSRMGLPTGELFF. The chain carries TRBV7-9 and TRBJ2-2; maybe TRBD2 (6 bases). In germline, CDR1 is SEHNR, CDR2 FQNEAQ (reference sequence). Trimming took 5 bases from V and 4 from J, leaving 14 bases between them. The CDR3 extends over 15 amino acids.